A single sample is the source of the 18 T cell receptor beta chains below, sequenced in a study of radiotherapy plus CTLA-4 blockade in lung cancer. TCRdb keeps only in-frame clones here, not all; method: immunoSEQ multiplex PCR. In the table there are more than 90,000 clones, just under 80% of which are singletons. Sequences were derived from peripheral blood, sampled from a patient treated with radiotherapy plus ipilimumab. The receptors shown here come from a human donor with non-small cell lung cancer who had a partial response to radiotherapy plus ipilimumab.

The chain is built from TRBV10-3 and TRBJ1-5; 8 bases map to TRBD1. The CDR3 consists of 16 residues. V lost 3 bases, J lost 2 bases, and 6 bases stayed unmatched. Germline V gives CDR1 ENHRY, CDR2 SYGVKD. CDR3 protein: CAISDPTGAGNQPQHF. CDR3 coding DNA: TGTGCCATCAGTGACCCGACAGGGGCGGGCAATCAGCCCCAGCATTTT.

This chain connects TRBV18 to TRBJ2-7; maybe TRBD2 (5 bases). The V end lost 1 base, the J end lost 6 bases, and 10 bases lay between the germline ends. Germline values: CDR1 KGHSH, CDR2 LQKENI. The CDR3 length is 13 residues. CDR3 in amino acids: CASSPRGSSEQYV. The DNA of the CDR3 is TGTGCCAGCTCACCACGAGGGTCGTCCGAGCAGTACGTC.

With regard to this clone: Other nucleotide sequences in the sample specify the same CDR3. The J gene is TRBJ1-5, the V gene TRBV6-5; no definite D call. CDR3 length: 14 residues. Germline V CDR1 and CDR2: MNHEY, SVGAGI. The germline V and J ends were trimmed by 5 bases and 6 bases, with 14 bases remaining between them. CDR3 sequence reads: CASSLRRLGQPQHF. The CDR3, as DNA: TGTGCCAGCAGTCTCCGGAGGTTAGGTCAGCCCCAGCATTTT.

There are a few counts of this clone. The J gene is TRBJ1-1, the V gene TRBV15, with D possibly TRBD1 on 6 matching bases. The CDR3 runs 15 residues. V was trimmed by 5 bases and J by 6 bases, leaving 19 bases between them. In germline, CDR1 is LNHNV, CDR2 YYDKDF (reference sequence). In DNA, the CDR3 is TGTGCCACCAGCGCGATCAGAACAGGGTTTGCTGAAGCTTTCTTT. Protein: CATSAIRTGFAEAFF. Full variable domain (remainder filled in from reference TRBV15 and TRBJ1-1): DAMVIQNPRYQVTQFGKPVTLSCSQTLNHNVMYWYQQKSSQAPKLLFHYYDKDFNNEADTPDNFQSRRPNTSFCFLDIRSPGLGDTAMYLCATSAIRTGFAEAFFGQGTRLTVV.

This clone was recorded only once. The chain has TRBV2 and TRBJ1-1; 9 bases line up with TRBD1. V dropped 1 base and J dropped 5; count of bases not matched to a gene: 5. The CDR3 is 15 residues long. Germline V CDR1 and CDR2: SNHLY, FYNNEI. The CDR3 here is CASSEGGQGRTEAFF. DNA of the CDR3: TGTGCCAGCAGTGAAGGGGGACAGGGCCGGACTGAAGCTTTCTTT.

The CDR3 protein is CASSPSGVLNTGELFF. CDR3 nucleotides: TGTGCCAGCTCACCAAGCGGGGTCCTGAACACCGGGGAGCTGTTTTTT. This rearrangement joins TRBV18 to TRBJ2-2; 7 bases agree with TRBD2. The CDR3 runs 16 residues. The J segment lost 1 base and the V segment lost 2 bases, leaving 4 bases of the junction unmatched. Germline lookup yields CDR1 KGHSH and CDR2 LQKENI.

The CDR3 DNA reads as TGTGCCAGCAGTTTATTCGCGTCGGACAGGCTGGGCAATCAGCCCCAGCATTTT. Translating gives CASSLFASDRLGNQPQHF. The chain has TRBV28 and TRBJ1-5; TRBD1 matches at 7 bases. The CDR3 consists of 18 residues. The germline V gene encodes CDR1 MDHEN and CDR2 SYDVKM. Germline trimming cut 1 base from V and 2 bases from J; bases unmatched to any gene: 11.

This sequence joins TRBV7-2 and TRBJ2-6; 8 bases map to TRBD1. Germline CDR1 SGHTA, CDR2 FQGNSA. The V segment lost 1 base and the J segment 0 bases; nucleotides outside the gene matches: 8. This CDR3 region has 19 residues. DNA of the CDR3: TGTGCCAGCAGCTTAGTGTTGGCAGGGGGCGCCTCTGGGGCCAACGTCCTGACTTTC. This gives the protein CASSLVLAGGASGANVLTF.

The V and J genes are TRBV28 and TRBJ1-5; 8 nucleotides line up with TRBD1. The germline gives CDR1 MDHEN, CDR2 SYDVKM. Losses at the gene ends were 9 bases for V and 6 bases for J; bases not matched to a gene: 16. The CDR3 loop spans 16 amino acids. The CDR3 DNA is TGTGCCAGTTCCGAACTCCAGGGGGCGAGGGGTCAGCCCCAGCATTTT. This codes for CASSELQGARGQPQHF.

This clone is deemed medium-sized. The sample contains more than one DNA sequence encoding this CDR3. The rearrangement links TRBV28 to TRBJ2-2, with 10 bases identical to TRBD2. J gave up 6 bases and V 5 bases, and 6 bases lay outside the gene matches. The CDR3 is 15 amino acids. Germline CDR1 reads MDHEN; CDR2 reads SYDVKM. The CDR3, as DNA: TGTGCCAGCAGTCCGAGACTAGCGGGTGCCGGGGAGCTGTTTTTT. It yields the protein CASSPRLAGAGELFF.

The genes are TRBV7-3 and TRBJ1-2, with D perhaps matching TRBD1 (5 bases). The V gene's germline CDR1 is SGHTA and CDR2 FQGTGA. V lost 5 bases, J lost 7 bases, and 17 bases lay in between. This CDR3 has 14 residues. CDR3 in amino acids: CASSDGGGSSGYTF. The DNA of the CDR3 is TGTGCCAGCAGCGACGGGGGGGGTTCATCTGGCTACACCTTC. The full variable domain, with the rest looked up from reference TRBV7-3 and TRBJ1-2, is GAGVSQTPSNKVTEKGKYVELRCDPISGHTALYWYRQSLGQGPEFLIYFQGTGAADDSGLPNDRFFAVRPEGSVSTLKIQRTERGDSAVYLCASSDGGGSSGYTFGSGTRLTVV.

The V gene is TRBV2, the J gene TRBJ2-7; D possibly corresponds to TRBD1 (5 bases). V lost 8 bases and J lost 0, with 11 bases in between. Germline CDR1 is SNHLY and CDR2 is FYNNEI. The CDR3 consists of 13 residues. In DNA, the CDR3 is TGTGCCAGCGGGGCGGACCTCTCCTACGAGCAGTACGTC. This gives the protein CASGADLSYEQYV.

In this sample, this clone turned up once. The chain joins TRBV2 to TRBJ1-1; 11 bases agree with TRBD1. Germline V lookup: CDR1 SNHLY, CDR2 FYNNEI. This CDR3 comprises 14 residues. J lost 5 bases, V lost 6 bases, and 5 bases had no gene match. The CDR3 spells CASRVGQGETEAFF. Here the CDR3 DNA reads TGTGCCAGCAGGGTGGGACAGGGGGAAACTGAAGCTTTCTTT.

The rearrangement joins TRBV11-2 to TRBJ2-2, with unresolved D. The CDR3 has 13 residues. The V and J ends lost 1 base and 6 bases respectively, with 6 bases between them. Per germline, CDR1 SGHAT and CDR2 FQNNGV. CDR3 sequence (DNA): TGTGCCAGCAGCTTAGTGGCCCCCGGGGAGCTGTTTTTT. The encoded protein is CASSLVAPGELFF.

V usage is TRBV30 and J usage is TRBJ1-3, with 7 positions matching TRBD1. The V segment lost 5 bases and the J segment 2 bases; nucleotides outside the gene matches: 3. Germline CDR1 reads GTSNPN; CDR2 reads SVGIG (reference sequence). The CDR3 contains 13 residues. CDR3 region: CAWDRVAGNTIYF. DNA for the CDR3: TGTGCCTGGGACAGGGTAGCTGGAAACACCATATATTTT.

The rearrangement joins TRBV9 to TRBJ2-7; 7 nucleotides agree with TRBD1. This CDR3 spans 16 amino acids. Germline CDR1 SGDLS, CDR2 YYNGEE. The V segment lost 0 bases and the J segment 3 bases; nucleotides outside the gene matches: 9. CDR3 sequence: CASSVVARQGNYEQYV. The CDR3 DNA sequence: TGTGCCAGCAGCGTAGTAGCCCGACAGGGAAACTACGAGCAGTACGTC.

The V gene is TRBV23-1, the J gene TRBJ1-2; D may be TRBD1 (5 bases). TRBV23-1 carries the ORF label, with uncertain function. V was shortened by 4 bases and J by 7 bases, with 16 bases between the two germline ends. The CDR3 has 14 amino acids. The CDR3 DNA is TGCGCCAGCAGTCCGCCAGGGCGCCTACGTGGCTACACCTTC. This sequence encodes CASSPPGRLRGYTF.

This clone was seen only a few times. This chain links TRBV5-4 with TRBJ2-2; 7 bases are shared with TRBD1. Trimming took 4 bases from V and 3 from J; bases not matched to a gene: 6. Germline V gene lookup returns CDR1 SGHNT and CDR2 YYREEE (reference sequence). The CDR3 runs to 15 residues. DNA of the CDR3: TGTGCCAGCAGCCGGGACAGTTTTTACACCGGGGAGCTGTTTTTT. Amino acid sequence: CASSRDSFYTGELFF. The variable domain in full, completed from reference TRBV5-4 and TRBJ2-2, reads ETGVTQSPTHLIKTRGQQVTLRCSSQSGHNTVSWYQQALGQGPQFIFQYYREEENGRGNFPPRFSGLQFPNYSSELNVNALELDDSALYLCASSRDSFYTGELFFGEGSRLTVL.